Shown below are 17 T cell receptor beta chains from a single sample sequenced in a study of spatial heterogeneity in lung cancer. TCRdb reanalysed the 5' RACE reads using MiXCR and keeps one entry per CDR3 protein. The table shows more than 6,500 distinct CDR3 sequences, with over 7.5% occurring only once. The time point: sample taken at primary tumor resection. Whole RNA from tumor, nontumor lung or frozen PBMC was sequenced unsorted. This specimen consisted of PBMCs, obtained at surgery. The receptor set was obtained from a male donor with early-stage non-small cell lung cancer.

This clonotype was detected many times. This beta chain lies outside the target of a library built for alpha chains; its clone size means little. The chain is built from TRBV5-1 and TRBJ2-3, with 7 bases aligning to TRBD1. The CDR3 loop spans 16 amino acids. With V trimmed by 4 bases and J by 2 bases, 10 bases remained unmatched. Germline CDR1 reads SGHRS; CDR2 reads YFSETQ. CDR3 nucleotide sequence: TGCGCCAGCAGCGGACAGGTCTGGATACACACAGATACGCAGTATTTT. Translating it yields CASSGQVWIHTDTQYF.

Many counts were recorded for this clonotype. This beta chain came through as a stray read in a library set up for alpha chains, and its size says little. This sequence joins TRBV6-5 and TRBJ1-3, with no clear D. Germline V lookup: CDR1 MNHEY, CDR2 SVGAGI. V was shortened by 0 bases and J by 4 bases, with 10 bases between the two germline ends. The CDR3 runs 15 residues. The DNA of the CDR3 is TGTGCCAGCAGTTACTCAAGGGCCGTCGGAAACACCATATATTTT. It translates to CASSYSRAVGNTIYF.

This clonotype was picked up many times. This beta chain is a stray sequence in a library constructed for alpha chains; its clone size is not meaningful. The chain employs TRBV29-1 and TRBJ1-1; tentative D call: TRBD1 (6 bases). The V gene lost 7 bases and the J gene lost 1 base, with 10 bases spanning the gap. This CDR3 has 12 residues. From germline, CDR1 is SQVTM and CDR2 ANQGSEA. This CDR3 is CSAGGANTEAFF. As DNA, the CDR3 is TGCAGCGCCGGGGGCGCGAACACTGAAGCTTTCTTT. Filled out from reference TRBV29-1 and TRBJ1-1, the complete variable domain reads SAVISQKPSRDICQRGTSLTIQCQVDSQVTMMFWYRQQPGQSLTLIATANQGSEATYESGFVIDKFPISRPNLTFSTLTVSNMSPEDSSIYLCSAGGANTEAFFGQGTRLTVV.

This clonotype came up many times. Sequence at one end of the junction differs from germline and may be a read error. Because the library targeted alpha chains, this beta chain is an off-target read whose size means little. The chain has TRBV7-7 and TRBJ2-3, with 11 bases aligning to TRBD2. The CDR3 length is 15 residues. From germline, CDR1 is SSHAT and CDR2 FNYEAQ (reference sequence). In DNA, the CDR3 is TGTGCTAGCAGCGCGGGACTAGCGGCCACAGATACGCAGTATTTT. Protein product: CASSAGLAATDTQYF. The complete variable domain, with remaining parts taken from reference TRBV7-7 and TRBJ2-3, reads GAGVSQSPRYKVTKRGQDVTLRCDPISSHATLYWYQQALGQGPEFLTYFNYEAQPDKSGLPSDRFSAERPEGSISTLTIQRTEQRDSAMYRCASSAGLAATDTQYFGPGTRLTVL.

This clonotype has a count of ten or more. This beta chain lies outside the target of a library built for alpha chains; its clone size means little. J is TRBJ2-1 and V is TRBV20-1; D is unclear. CDR3 length equals 15 residues. Between the trimmed V and J ends, which lost 3 bases and 0 bases, there was a span of 12 bases. Germline V gene sequence: CDR1 DFQATT, CDR2 SNEGSKA (reference sequence). CDR3 in amino acids: CSASKVGGSYNEQFF. For the CDR3, the DNA is TGCAGTGCTAGTAAGGTGGGCGGCTCCTACAATGAGCAGTTCTTC.

At least ten counts were recorded for this clonotype. This beta chain is an unintended read in a library built for alpha chains; its size means little. The chain carries TRBV20-1 and TRBJ2-3; 11 positions agree with TRBD2. Germline CDR1 DFQATT, CDR2 SNEGSKA (reference sequence). The CDR3 contains 17 residues. V dropped 6 bases and J dropped 3; count of bases not matched to a gene: 14. Here the CDR3 reads CSATPTSVAGGTDTQYF. CDR3 nucleotides: TGCAGTGCAACCCCAACCTCTGTAGCGGGAGGGACAGATACGCAGTATTTT.

This clonotype has at least ten counts. This beta chain is an unintended read in a library built for alpha chains; its size means little. The rearrangement uses TRBV4-2 and TRBJ2-5; 9 bases agree with TRBD2. The germline V gene has CDR1 LGHNA and CDR2 YNFKEQ. The V segment lost 0 bases and the J segment 5 bases; nucleotides outside the gene matches: 4. The CDR3 sequence is 15 residues long. CDR3 amino acids: CASSQDRTSGETQYF. The CDR3, as DNA: TGTGCCAGCAGCCAAGATCGAACTAGCGGGGAGACCCAGTACTTC.

This clonotype appeared many times. This beta chain is an unintended read in a library built for alpha chains; its size means little. This rearrangement joins TRBV5-1 to TRBJ2-3, with 7 positions matching TRBD2. After removal of 2 bases from V and 6 bases from J, the junction contained 15 bases not matched to a gene. The CDR3 loop spans 17 amino acids. CDR1 SGHRS and CDR2 YFSETQ come from the germline V gene. The CDR3 protein is CASSFDRLARVADTQYF. The CDR3 nucleotides read TGCGCCAGCAGCTTCGATAGACTAGCCCGAGTTGCCGATACGCAGTATTTT.

This clonotype came up many times. This beta chain turned up in a library designed for alpha chains; as an off-target read, its abundance says little. The DNA for the CDR3 is TGTGCCAGCACCATTAAGGAAAACAATGAGCAGTTCTTC. Translation gives CASTIKENNEQFF. The chain uses TRBV6-2 or TRBV6-3 and TRBJ2-1; D is undetermined. The germline gives CDR1 MNHEY, CDR2 SVGEGT. Between the trimmed V and J ends, which lost 7 bases and 5 bases, there was a span of 12 bases. The CDR3 has 13 amino acids.

This clonotype was seen at least ten times. Since the library was made to target alpha chains, this beta chain is a stray read and its abundance is not meaningful. The CDR3 bases are TGTGCCAGTAGCGGACCCCGAGGAGAAAAACTGTTTTTT. It encodes CASSGPRGEKLFF. This chain joins TRBV19 and TRBJ1-4, with D hard to call. Germline assignment: CDR1 LNHDA and CDR2 SQIVND (reference sequence). CDR3 size: 13 residues. V was trimmed by 6 bases and J by 8 bases, leaving 13 bases between them.

This clonotype was found many times. Since the library was made to target alpha chains, this beta chain is a stray read and its abundance is not meaningful. Here the CDR3 DNA reads TGCGCCAGCAGCTCGCCCGGCGGGGGAGCCTACAATGAGCAGTTCTTC. Protein product: CASSSPGGGAYNEQFF. The chain has TRBV5-1 and TRBJ2-1; 7 bases fit TRBD2. CDR1 is SGHRS and CDR2 is YFSETQ in the germline V gene. V lost 3 bases and J lost 2; bases outside the gene matches: 8. The CDR3 has 16 residues.

This clonotype was counted at least ten times. The library was designed around alpha chains, so this beta chain is a stray read whose abundance carries little weight. The V and J genes are TRBV5-6 and TRBJ2-3; 8 bases are a match to TRBD1. The CDR3 is made up of 15 amino acids. The junction had 10 bases not matched to a gene; V was cut back by 4 bases and J by 6 bases. Germline V gene sequence: CDR1 SGHDT, CDR2 YYEEEE. The CDR3 coding sequence is TGTGCCAGCAGCCCTGGCGGCAGGGGGCAGGATACGCAGTATTTT. It encodes CASSPGGRGQDTQYF.

This clonotype was seen at least ten times. This beta chain turned up in a library designed for alpha chains; as an off-target read, its abundance says little. The chain recombines TRBV2 with TRBJ1-2; D might be TRBD1 (6 bases). Between the trimmed V and J ends, which lost 6 bases and 0 bases, there was a span of 11 bases. The V gene's germline CDR1 is SNHLY and CDR2 FYNNEI. The CDR3 runs to 14 residues. CDR3 sequence: CASRGTKANYGYTF. DNA of the CDR3: TGTGCCAGCAGGGGGACAAAAGCTAACTATGGCTACACCTTC.

This clonotype has a count of ten or more. This beta chain slipped into a library made for alpha chains as a stray read, so its size is not meaningful. V usage is TRBV14 and J usage is TRBJ1-1, with a tentative D call TRBD1 (5 bases). Trimming removed 4 bases from V and 11 bases from J, with 17 bases in between. The CDR3 consists of 13 residues. CDR1 and CDR2 (germline): SGHDN, FVKESK. This CDR3 is CASSPGERLGAFF. CDR3 coding DNA: TGTGCCAGCAGCCCGGGGGAGCGATTAGGGGCTTTCTTT.

This clonotype was observed many times. One end of the junction is discordant with germline, which a read error may explain. This beta chain turned up in a library designed for alpha chains; as an off-target read, its abundance says little. This sequence joins TRBV7-2 and TRBJ2-7; D uncertain. This CDR3 has 11 residues. Germline V gene data show CDR1 as SGHTA and CDR2 as FQGNSA. CDR3 in DNA: TGTGCCAGCAGCTTAAACTACGGGCAGTACTTC. Translation: CASSLNYGQYF.

This clonotype was detected ten times or more. The library was designed around alpha chains, so this beta chain is a stray read whose abundance carries little weight. The chain has TRBV7-2 and TRBJ2-1, with a possible D match to TRBD2 (5 bases). Trimming shortened V by 5 bases and J by 10 bases, and 18 bases separated the two germline ends. This CDR3 is 14 amino acids long. Germline V lookup: CDR1 SGHTA, CDR2 FQGNSA. CDR3 bases: TGTGCCAGCAGCCTAGTGGATAGCGCCCGGGAGCAGTTCTTC. Its translation: CASSLVDSAREQFF.

As concerns this clonotype: This beta chain is off target for a library built for alpha chains, so its abundance means little. The chain joins TRBV7-6 to TRBJ2-2; D uncertain. Germline CDR1 and CDR2: SGHVS and FNYEAQ. V shed 5 bases and J shed 2 bases, with 12 bases lying between them. CDR3 length: 15 amino acids. CDR3 bases: TGTGCCAGCAGCCCAGTGTCCGCCAACACCGGGGAGCTGTTTTTT. Its protein is CASSPVSANTGELFF.